The present T cell receptor (beta chain) was sequenced within a study of blood T cell repertoires in COVID-19. Authors' processing steps: Reference gene primer amplification gave nucleated cell count estimates. The table came from immunoSEQ multiplex PCR; TCRdb's copy has only in-frame clones and leaves some out. V, J and clone size are those of that table, while D and trimming were read from the DNA. The data contain about 150,000 clones, 60% to 80% of them singletons. Germline CDR1 and CDR2: SGHRS and YFSETQ. The CDR3 length is 12 residues. The V end was cut by 4 bases, the J end by 6 bases, with 11 bases between.

This TCR derives from a man aged 55 to 70 who had recovered from COVID-19. J is TRBJ2-7 and V is TRBV5-1; perhaps TRBD1 as D (5 bases). Sequencing was carried out using peripheral blood. In DNA, the CDR3 is TGCGCCAGCAGCAGTCAGGGTGGCGAGCAGTACTTC. It codes for CASSSQGGEQYF.